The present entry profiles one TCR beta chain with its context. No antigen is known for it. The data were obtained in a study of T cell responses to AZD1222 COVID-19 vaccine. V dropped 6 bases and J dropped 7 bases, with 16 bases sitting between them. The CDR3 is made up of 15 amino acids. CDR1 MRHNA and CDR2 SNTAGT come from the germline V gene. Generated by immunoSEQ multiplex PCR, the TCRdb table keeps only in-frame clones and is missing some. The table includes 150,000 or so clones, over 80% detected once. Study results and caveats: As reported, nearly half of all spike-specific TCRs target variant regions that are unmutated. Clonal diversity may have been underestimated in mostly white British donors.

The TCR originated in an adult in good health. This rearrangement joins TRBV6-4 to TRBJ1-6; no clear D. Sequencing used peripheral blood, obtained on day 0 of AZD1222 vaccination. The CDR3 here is CASSLKMDGNSPLHF. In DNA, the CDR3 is TGTGCCAGCAGCCTGAAGATGGACGGGAATTCACCCCTCCACTTT.